This TCR beta chain emerged from a study of siplizumab effects on memory and regulatory T cells. Study outcomes and limitations: Proliferating Tregs taken from siplizumab cultures were not shown to have a confirmed suppressive function.

The CDR3 extends over 15 amino acids. The germline V gene has CDR1 MNHEY and CDR2 SMNVEV (reference sequence). V lost 6 bases to trimming and J lost 6 bases; unmatched junction nucleotides: 7. About this clone: Its matching antigen is unknown.

The assay was immunoSEQ multiplex PCR, and TCRdb's table has in-frame clones only and misses some. Seen here are tens of thousands of clones, approximately 93% observed once, and the top ten hold over 5%. The sequenced material came from CD8+ T cells sorted from blood. The source is a human donor in good health. The chain has TRBV27 and TRBJ2-7; 14 bases are shared with TRBD2. CDR3 region: CASSLVTSGRGEQYF. CDR3 nucleotide sequence: TGTGCCAGCAGCTTGGTGACTAGCGGGAGGGGCGAGCAGTACTTC.